This TCR beta chain was obtained from a study of CD4+ T cells in melanoma. Study-level findings and limits: CD8+ T cell, macrophage and B cell function reportedly correlated with neoantigen-specific CD4+ T cells.

About this clone: The antigen is undetermined.

Produced via immunoSEQ multiplex PCR; TCRdb's table is partial and in-frame only. The sample yields more than 10,000 clones, around 60% seen once. Germline V lookup: CDR1 SGHRS, CDR2 YFSETQ. CDR3 length equals 15 residues. V was clipped by 5 bases and J by 1 base; unmatched bases: 8. V gene TRBV5-1 combines with J gene TRBJ1-1, with TRBD1 identical over 7 bases. Sequences were obtained from cells from a culture (not recorded whether cultured in vitro). The source of this sequence is a human donor with melanoma. CDR3 region: CASSRGQPENTEAFF. CDR3 DNA sequence: TGCGCCAGCAGTAGGGGGCAGCCGGAGAACACTGAAGCTTTCTTT.